This TCR beta chain was retrieved from a study of blood T cell repertoires in COVID-19. Deletions cut 4 bases from V and 1 base from J, with 6 bases between. Per the germline V gene, CDR1 is SGHDT and CDR2 is YYEEEE. The CDR3 extends over 14 amino acids. Profiling relied on immunoSEQ multiplex PCR, and the TCRdb table lists in-frame clones only, not all of them. The sample yields 250,000 to 400,000 clones, around 88% seen once. The chain is built from TRBV5-6 and TRBJ2-6; a weak D match, TRBD2 (5 bases). Sequences were obtained from peripheral blood. This TCR derives from a woman between 25 and 40 years old with COVID-19, enrolled during active disease. The DNA for the CDR3 is TGTGCCAGCAGCCGGGATTCTGGGGCCAACGTCCTGACTTTC. It translates to CASSRDSGANVLTF.